This TCR beta chain was documented in a study of monozygotic twins with inflammatory bowel disease. General study results and limits: Support was absent for any single strong signal or clonotype linked to IBD.

TCRdb reprocessed the 5' RACE reads, with one entry per CDR3 protein and no DNA. The listing records about 140,000 distinct CDR3 sequences. As regards this clonotype: Its specificity is not known.

A roughly 2.5 ml blood sample was drawn per donor. CDR1 and CDR2 from the germline V gene are SGHAT and FQDESV (reference sequence). CDR3 length: 15 residues. The TCR sequence derives from a human donor with ulcerative colitis or Crohn's disease, or a healthy co-twin of an affected twin (not recorded which). This sequence joins TRBV11-1 and TRBJ1-1; there is no DNA to check the TCRdb D call of TRBD1. Sequenced input: blood. The CDR3 reads CASSLAGTGRGEAFF. The full variable domain, its missing parts supplied by reference TRBV11-1 and TRBJ1-1, is EAEVAQSPRYKITEKSQAVAFWCDPISGHATLYWYRQILGQGPELLVQFQDESVVDDSQLPKDRFSAERLKGVDSTLKIQPAELGDSAMYLCASSLAGTGRGEAFFGQGTRLTVV.